This T cell receptor (beta chain) is drawn from a study of blood T cell repertoires in COVID-19. Germline V gene sequence: CDR1 LNHDA, CDR2 SQIVND (reference sequence). Trimming removed 4 bases at V and 0 bases at J, with 19 bases between. This CDR3 contains 18 residues. Generated by immunoSEQ multiplex PCR, the TCRdb table keeps only in-frame clones and is missing some. The table shows roughly 240,000 clones, with 82% occurring only once. The sample comprised peripheral blood. This receptor was obtained from a woman in her seventies with acute or convalescent COVID-19. The V call is TRBV19, the J call TRBJ1-5, with a weak D call TRBD1 (5 bases). The CDR3 sequence: CASSTRSEGTFSNQPQHF. CDR3 coding DNA: TGTGCCAGTAGTACTCGATCGGAGGGGACGTTTAGCAATCAGCCCCAGCATTTT. Using reference TRBV19 and TRBJ1-5 for the parts outside the CDR3, the full variable domain is DGGITQSPKYLFRKEGQNVTLSCEQNLNHDAMYWYRQDPGQGLRLIYYSQIVNDFQKGDIAEGYSVSREKKESFPLTVTSAQKNPTAFYLCASSTRSEGTFSNQPQHFGDGTRLSIL.